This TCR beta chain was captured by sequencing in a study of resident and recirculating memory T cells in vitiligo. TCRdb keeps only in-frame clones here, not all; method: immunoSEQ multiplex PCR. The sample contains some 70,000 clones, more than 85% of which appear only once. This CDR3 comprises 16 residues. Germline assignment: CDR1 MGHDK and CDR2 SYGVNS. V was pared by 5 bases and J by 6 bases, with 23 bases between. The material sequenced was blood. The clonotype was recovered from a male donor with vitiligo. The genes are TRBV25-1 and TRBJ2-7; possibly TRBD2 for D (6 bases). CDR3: CASSPEGRRPGSEQYF. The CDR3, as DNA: TGTGCCAGCAGTCCAGAAGGGAGGAGACCGGGGAGCGAGCAGTACTTC.